The rows below give T cell receptor beta chains drawn from one sample of a study of shared clonotypes between healthy human individuals. The protocol was immunoSEQ multiplex PCR, while the TCRdb copy is restricted to in-frame clones and leaves out a portion. The table lists about 99,000 clones, less than 50% of them singletons. Sequenced material: PBMCs. The receptors were sampled from a woman in her thirties or forties in good health. Some clones in this sample may be carry-over from other donors' samples. Both conserved end residues are part of each CDR3. D genes are given only for firm matches. Size is stated for part of the rows, as once, few or many counts, or as a class when the clone is expanded.

J gene,D gene,V gene,clone size,CDR3 protein,CDR3 DNA
TRBJ2-3,-,TRBV4-1,many,CASSQEKGKTQYF,TGCGCCAGCAGCCAAGAGAAAGGAAAAACGCAGTATTTT
TRBJ1-3,TRBD1,TRBV9,-,CASSAPDRDRFSGNTIYF,TGTGCCAGCAGCGCCCCGGACCGGGACAGGTTCTCTGGAAACACCATATATTTT
TRBJ2-7,-,TRBV6-5,-,CASKQTDSFYEQYF,TGTGCCAGCAAACAGACGGACAGCTTCTACGAGCAGTACTTC
TRBJ2-2,TRBD1,TRBV7-3,-,CASSGTGVGLTGELFF,TGTGCCAGCTCCGGGACAGGGGTCGGTCTCACCGGGGAGCTGTTTTTT
TRBJ2-3,-,TRBV10-1,-,CASSWDSTDTQYF,TGCGCCAGCAGTTGGGACAGCACAGATACGCAGTATTTT
TRBJ1-2,-,TRBV6-5,once,CASSGGGIKGYTF,TGTGCCAGCAGTGGGGGGGGAATAAAAGGCTACACCTTC
TRBJ2-1,-,TRBV9,few,CASSVDPFGGRNEQFF,TGTGCCAGCAGCGTAGACCCGTTCGGGGGCAGGAATGAGCAGTTCTTC
TRBJ2-1,TRBD2,TRBV28,-,CASSGFGREGKWNEQFF,TGTGCCAGCAGTGGTTTTGGGCGGGAGGGCAAGTGGAATGAGCAGTTCTTC
TRBJ1-5,TRBD1,TRBV29-1,-,CSVSGQASNQPQHF,TGCAGCGTTTCGGGACAGGCCAGCAATCAGCCCCAGCATTTT
TRBJ2-3,-,TRBV29-1,few,CSVGRGQLDTQYF,TGCAGCGTTGGAAGGGGCCAGCTCGATACGCAGTATTTT
TRBJ2-1,-,TRBV4-2,-,CASSLSGTAEQFF,TGTGCCAGCAGCCTGAGCGGGACAGCTGAGCAGTTCTTC
TRBJ1-1,-,TRBV19,many,CASSTYGTENTEAFF,TGTGCCAGTAGTACCTACGGGACGGAGAACACTGAAGCTTTCTTT
TRBJ2-5,TRBD2,TRBV7-2,-,CASSLGDYPQETQYF,TGTGCCAGCAGCTTAGGGGACTATCCACAAGAGACCCAGTACTTC
TRBJ1-6,-,TRBV7-9,once,CASSLGGSKYSPLHF,TGTGCCAGCAGCTTAGGTGGCAGCAAATACTCACCCCTCCACTTT
TRBJ2-7,-,TRBV6-5,-,CASSYLDGYEQYF,TGTGCCAGCAGTTACTTAGACGGCTACGAGCAGTACTTC
TRBJ2-6,TRBD1,TRBV11-2,many,CASSVTGGKAGANVLTF,TGTGCCAGCAGTGTGACAGGGGGTAAGGCTGGGGCCAACGTCCTGACTTTC
TRBJ2-3,-,TRBV4-1,-,CASSQGDGSTDTQYF,TGCGCCAGCAGCCAAGGCGACGGTAGCACAGATACGCAGTATTTT
TRBJ2-7,-,TRBV7-2,-,CASSYLGKYEQYF,TGTGCCAGCAGCTACTTGGGTAAATACGAGCAGTACTTC